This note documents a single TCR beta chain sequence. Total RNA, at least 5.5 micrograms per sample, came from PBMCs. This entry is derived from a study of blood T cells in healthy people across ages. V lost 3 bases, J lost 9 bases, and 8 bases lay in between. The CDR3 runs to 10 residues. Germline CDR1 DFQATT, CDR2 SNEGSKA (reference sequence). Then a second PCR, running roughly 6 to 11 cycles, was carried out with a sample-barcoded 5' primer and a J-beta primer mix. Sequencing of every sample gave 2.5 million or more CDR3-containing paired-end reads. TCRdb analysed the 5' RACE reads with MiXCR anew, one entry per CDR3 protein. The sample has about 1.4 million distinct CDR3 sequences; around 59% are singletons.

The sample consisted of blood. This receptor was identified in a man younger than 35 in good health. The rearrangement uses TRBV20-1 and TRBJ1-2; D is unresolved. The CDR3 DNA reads TGCAGTGCTAGGGGCAGAAGCTACACCTTC. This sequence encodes CSARGRSYTF.